This T cell receptor beta chain was recorded in a study of CD4 T cells in relation to SARS-CoV-2 and coronaviruses. As for the study in general: The HLA restriction of the shared crossreactive spike epitopes was mapped.

Produced via immunoSEQ multiplex PCR; TCRdb's table is partial and in-frame only. There are 65,000 or so clones in the sample; 87% occur only once, and about 1.6% lies in the top ten. Germline CDR1 and CDR2: MDHEN and SYDVKM. The V gene end was trimmed by 8 bases and the J gene end by 4 bases; junction bases not matched to a gene: 7. This CDR3 region has 13 residues. With respect to this clone: Its antigen is undetermined.

Overall study findings and caveats: Samples before the pandemic and after infection were not matched within any donor. No crossreactivity against non-spike viral proteins was tested here.

Unexposed donor CD4+ T cells date from 2011-2018, before the COVID-19 pandemic. Naive and memory CD4+ T cells came from enriched cryopreserved PBMCs. The receptor's source is a human donor in good health. The sample was memory CD4+ T cells from PBMCs. V usage is TRBV28 and J usage is TRBJ1-1; TRBD1 agrees at 7 bases. The CDR3 DNA sequence: TGTGCCAGCCGTGACAGGGAGGTCACTGAAGCTTTCTTT. It is translated as CASRDREVTEAFF.